The subject of this entry is one T cell receptor (beta chain). The antigen remains unidentified. Donors, healthy HIV-negative adults, lacked recent acute infections or vaccinations. The data stem from a study of shared clonotypes between healthy human individuals. TCRdb's copy holds only in-frame clones and misses some; the assay was immunoSEQ multiplex PCR. This table holds about 2.3 million clones, about 90% found once. Findings of the study overall: Researchers sampled blood only, noting tissue repertoires likely differ.

Trimming at V came to 7 bases and at J to 6 bases, leaving 12 bases not matched to a gene. Germline CDR1 and CDR2: SQVTM and ANQGSEA. The CDR3 length is 14 residues. Sequencing input: naive CD4+ T cells from PBMCs. The subset is: CD45RA+ positively selected. The receptor comes from a man younger than 35 in good health. Some clones in this sample may be carry-over from other donors' samples. V and J are TRBV29-1 and TRBJ1-5, with 7 bases aligning to TRBD1. The CDR3 spells CSARGQGDGQPQHF. CDR3 DNA: TGCAGCGCCCGGGGGCAGGGGGATGGTCAGCCCCAGCATTTT.